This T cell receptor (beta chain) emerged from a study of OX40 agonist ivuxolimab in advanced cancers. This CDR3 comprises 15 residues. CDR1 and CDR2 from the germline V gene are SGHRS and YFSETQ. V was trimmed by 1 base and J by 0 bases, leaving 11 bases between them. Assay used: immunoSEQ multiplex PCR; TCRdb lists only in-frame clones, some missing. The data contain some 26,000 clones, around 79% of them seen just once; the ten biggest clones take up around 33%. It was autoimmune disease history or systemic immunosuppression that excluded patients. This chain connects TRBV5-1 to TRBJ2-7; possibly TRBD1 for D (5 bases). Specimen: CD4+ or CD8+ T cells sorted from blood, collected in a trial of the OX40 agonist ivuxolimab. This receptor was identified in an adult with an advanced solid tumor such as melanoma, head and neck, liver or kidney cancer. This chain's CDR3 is CASSLRQPSSYEQYF. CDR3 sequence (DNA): TGCGCCAGCAGCTTGCGACAGCCCAGCTCCTACGAGCAGTACTTC.